This is a list of T cell receptor beta chains from one sample in a study of shared clonotypes between healthy human individuals. Clones were read by immunoSEQ multiplex PCR, and TCRdb kept only the in-frame ones, dropping some. The sample lists hundreds of thousands of clones; around 90% were seen once. Sequenced sample: naive CD8+ T cells sorted from blood. All receptors come from a man aged 30-40 years in good health. Each CDR3 is given with its conserved first and last residue. D genes are given only for firm matches. The size entry is marked missing in some rows and otherwise reads once, few, many or a size class.

V gene	CDR3 length	clone size	J gene	D gene	CDR3 protein	CDR3 DNA
TRBV27	12	NA	TRBJ2-7	NA	CASGPRAHEQYF	TGTGCCAGCGGGCCCAGGGCCCACGAGCAGTACTTC
TRBV29-1	14	NA	TRBJ2-2	TRBD1	CSVAGTGGSGELFF	TGCAGCGTCGCCGGGACAGGGGGCTCCGGGGAGCTGTTTTTT
TRBV6-5	12	NA	TRBJ1-2	NA	CASSPGLYGYTF	TGTGCCAGCAGCCCGGGACTGTATGGCTACACCTTC
TRBV4-1	17	NA	TRBJ2-5	NA	CASSQASGPSFQETQYF	TGCGCCAGCAGCCAAGCTTCGGGGCCCTCTTTTCAAGAGACCCAGTACTTC
TRBV4-1	15	NA	TRBJ2-1	NA	CASSQDASGYNEQFF	TGCGCCAGCAGCCAAGATGCGTCCGGGTACAATGAGCAGTTCTTC
TRBV10-2	15	NA	TRBJ2-7	NA	CASSGPGLATYEQYF	TGCGCCAGCAGTGGACCTGGACTGGCAACCTACGAGCAGTACTTC
TRBV7-9	16	NA	TRBJ1-1	NA	CASSSSMGVSNTEAFF	TGTGCCAGCAGCTCCAGTATGGGGGTTTCGAACACTGAAGCTTTCTTT
TRBV18	13	NA	TRBJ2-5	TRBD1	CASSGTGEETQYF	TGTGCCAGCTCGGGGACAGGCGAAGAGACCCAGTACTTC
TRBV11-2	15	NA	TRBJ1-1	NA	CASSFGDLLGTEAFF	TGTGCCAGCAGCTTTGGGGACCTTCTGGGGACTGAAGCTTTCTTT
TRBV27	13	NA	TRBJ2-3	NA	CASTFRGEDTQYF	TGTGCCAGCACCTTCCGTGGGGAAGATACGCAGTATTTT
TRBV6-5	14	NA	TRBJ1-1	NA	CASSYSRLGLEAFF	TGTGCCAGCAGTTACTCGAGATTAGGCCTTGAAGCTTTCTTT
TRBV12-5	15	NA	TRBJ2-1	NA	CASGRGLKPGNEQFF	TGTGCTAGTGGCCGCGGACTCAAACCGGGCAATGAGCAGTTCTTC
TRBV27	17	NA	TRBJ2-7	NA	CASSWGEPLTATYEQYF	TGTGCCAGCAGTTGGGGGGAGCCGTTGACAGCGACCTACGAGCAGTACTTC
TRBV4-1	16	NA	TRBJ2-7	TRBD1	CASSQDEGTTGNEQYF	TGCGCCAGCAGCCAAGATGAGGGGACGACAGGGAACGAGCAGTACTTC
TRBV6-1	19	NA	TRBJ2-2	NA	CASSEAYSIGGESTGELFF	TGTGCCAGCAGTGAAGCGTACTCCATCGGGGGAGAGAGCACCGGGGAGCTGTTTTTT
TRBV19	17	NA	TRBJ2-3	TRBD2	CASSIGASGVFTDTQYF	TGTGCCAGTAGTATCGGCGCTAGCGGGGTTTTCACAGATACGCAGTATTTT
TRBV7-6	18	NA	TRBJ2-5	NA	CASSLVFSGEGLQETQYF	TGTGCCAGCAGCTTAGTCTTTTCGGGGGAAGGTCTTCAAGAGACCCAGTACTTC
TRBV28	15	NA	TRBJ2-7	TRBD2	CASTSTSALSYEQYF	TGTGCCAGCACATCAACTAGCGCCCTCTCCTACGAGCAGTACTTC
TRBV7-9	15	NA	TRBJ1-1	NA	CASSWRSSRNTEAFF	TGTGCCAGCAGCTGGCGGTCCAGTAGGAACACTGAAGCTTTCTTT
TRBV13	15	NA	TRBJ2-5	TRBD2	CASSPRTSGQETQYF	TGTGCCAGCAGCCCGAGGACTAGCGGACAAGAGACCCAGTACTTC
TRBV19	12	once	TRBJ2-2	NA	CASGWDTGELFF	TGTGCCAGTGGTTGGGACACCGGGGAGCTGTTTTTT
TRBV7-9	16	NA	TRBJ2-2	TRBD1	CASSWTGGGYTGELFF	TGTGCCAGCAGCTGGACAGGGGGCGGGTACACCGGGGAGCTGTTTTTT
TRBV9	15	NA	TRBJ2-1	NA	CASSAQGASYNEQFF	TGTGCCAGCAGCGCACAGGGTGCCTCCTACAATGAGCAGTTCTTC
TRBV27	15	NA	TRBJ2-1	NA	CASSFPARGAARQFF	TGTGCCAGCAGTTTCCCCGCTAGGGGGGCAGCTAGGCAGTTCTTC
TRBV7-3	17	NA	TRBJ2-3	NA	CASSPSPSLSGLDTQYF	TGTGCCAGCAGTCCATCACCTTCCCTGTCAGGTCTGGATACGCAGTATTTT
TRBV30	15	NA	TRBJ1-5	NA	CAWDRSEGGNQPQHF	TGTGCCTGGGACCGATCAGAGGGGGGCAATCAGCCCCAGCATTTT
TRBV5-4	15	NA	TRBJ2-7	NA	CASSLWREAPYEQYF	TGTGCCAGCAGCTTGTGGAGGGAGGCCCCCTACGAGCAGTACTTC
TRBV7-6	17	NA	TRBJ2-7	NA	CASSLRSASDRSYEQYF	TGTGCCAGCAGCTTACGTTCGGCTAGTGACCGCTCCTACGAGCAGTACTTC
TRBV9	15	NA	TRBJ1-4	NA	CASSVDGTSNEKLFF	TGTGCCAGCAGCGTAGATGGGACAAGTAATGAAAAACTGTTTTTT
TRBV23-1	15	few	TRBJ1-2	NA	CASSQSLPVMVGYTF	TGCGCCAGCAGTCAATCCCTCCCGGTGATGGTAGGCTACACCTTC
TRBV7-9	18	NA	TRBJ2-1	NA	CASSRTISSDYSYNEQFF	TGTGCCAGCAGCCGAACAATCTCCAGCGACTACTCCTACAATGAGCAGTTCTTC
TRBV11-3	13	NA	TRBJ2-1	TRBD2	CASKVAGGLEQFF	TGTGCCAGCAAGGTGGCGGGAGGGCTTGAGCAGTTCTTC
TRBV29-1	16	NA	TRBJ2-1	TRBD2	CSVEGFLAGPYNEQFF	TGCAGCGTTGAAGGCTTCCTAGCGGGGCCATACAATGAGCAGTTCTTC
TRBV9	14	NA	TRBJ1-1	NA	CASSVEGANTEAFF	TGTGCCAGCAGCGTGGAAGGGGCGAACACTGAAGCTTTCTTT
TRBV7-9	17	NA	TRBJ2-2	TRBD1	CASSFNPGTANTGELFF	TGTGCCAGCAGCTTTAATCCCGGGACAGCGAACACCGGGGAGCTGTTTTTT
TRBV19	16	NA	TRBJ1-1	TRBD1	CASSVENRGVDTEAFF	TGTGCCAGTAGTGTCGAAAACAGGGGAGTGGACACTGAAGCTTTCTTT
TRBV19	15	NA	TRBJ2-7	NA	CASTLTAEAFYEQYF	TGTGCCAGTACCCTTACGGCCGAGGCATTCTACGAGCAGTACTTC
TRBV9	15	NA	TRBJ2-7	TRBD2	CASSVLAGGIYEQYF	TGTGCCAGCAGCGTCCTAGCGGGAGGGATCTACGAGCAGTACTTC
TRBV19	17	NA	TRBJ2-4	TRBD1	CASSNGQGVGGKNIQYF	TGTGCCAGTAGTAATGGACAGGGGGTTGGTGGCAAAAACATTCAGTACTTC
TRBV28	15	NA	TRBJ2-1	NA	CASSLMVTGYNEQFF	TGTGCCAGCAGCCTGATGGTGACGGGCTACAATGAGCAGTTCTTC
TRBV4-2	11	NA	TRBJ1-1	NA	CASSQGSEAFF	TGTGCCAGCAGCCAAGGGTCTGAAGCTTTCTTT
TRBV5-5	14	NA	TRBJ2-7	NA	CASRELEGSYEQYF	TGTGCCAGCCGGGAGCTTGAGGGCTCCTACGAGCAGTACTTC
TRBV4-2	13	once	TRBJ1-1	NA	CASSLGENTEAFF	TGTGCCAGCAGCTTGGGGGAGAACACTGAAGCTTTCTTT
TRBV27	14	NA	TRBJ2-4	NA	CASSLGLSKNIQYF	TGTGCCAGCAGTTTGGGCTTATCCAAAAACATTCAGTACTTC
TRBV11-2	15	NA	TRBJ2-7	TRBD1	CASSLGQGYMYEQYF	TGTGCCAGCAGCTTAGGACAGGGGTATATGTACGAGCAGTACTTC
TRBV29-1	17	NA	TRBJ2-3	TRBD2	CSVEDRLAGGPTDTQYF	TGCAGCGTTGAAGATAGACTAGCGGGAGGGCCCACAGATACGCAGTATTTT
TRBV6-5	15	NA	TRBJ2-1	TRBD2	CASSGLAGTYNEQFF	TGTGCCAGCAGTGGACTAGCGGGAACCTACAATGAGCAGTTCTTC
TRBV27	15	NA	TRBJ1-1	TRBD1	CASSWGEGANTEAFF	TGTGCCAGCAGCTGGGGTGAGGGGGCCAACACTGAAGCTTTCTTT
TRBV15	14	NA	TRBJ2-3	NA	CATSRIEDTDTQYF	TGTGCCACCAGCAGGATCGAAGACACAGATACGCAGTATTTT
TRBV29-1	15	NA	TRBJ2-7	TRBD2	CSVSLAGGSSYEQYF	TGCAGCGTTTCGCTAGCGGGAGGGAGCTCCTACGAGCAGTACTTC
TRBV9	13	few	TRBJ2-5	TRBD2	CASSAGGEETQYF	TGTGCCAGCAGCGCGGGAGGCGAAGAGACCCAGTACTTC
TRBV7-9	16	NA	TRBJ2-1	NA	CASSYPSGMSYNEQFF	TGTGCCAGCAGCTACCCTTCCGGGATGTCCTACAATGAGCAGTTCTTC
TRBV9	14	NA	TRBJ1-5	NA	CASSDGSSNQPQHF	TGTGCCAGCAGCGACGGATCAAGCAATCAGCCCCAGCATTTT
TRBV7-9	12	NA	TRBJ2-7	TRBD2	CASSGRSYEQYF	TGTGCCTCCAGCGGGAGGTCCTACGAGCAGTACTTC
TRBV9	13	NA	TRBJ2-3	NA	CASSVLLWDTQYF	TGTGCCAGCAGCGTCCTGTTGTGGGATACGCAGTATTTT